The T cell receptor (beta chain) under discussion was sequenced for a study of Graves' ophthalmopathy and Graves' hyperthyroidism (dated by TCRdb to the late 2010s). Notes on the research overall: Hyperthyroidism was defined as stable when no progression to ophthalmopathy occurred within 18 months of follow-up. TCR beta repertoire signatures were used to distinguish Graves' ophthalmopathy from Graves' hyperthyroidism and to predict progression to ophthalmopathy. In total, under 150 blood samples were TCR-sequenced: approximately 40 ophthalmopathy, 75 hyperthyroidism and roughly 17 hyperthyroidism-to-ophthalmopathy patients. To explore V-J signatures distinguishing ophthalmopathy from hyperthyroidism, a discovery set of around 97 patients (about 43 ophthalmopathy, roughly 56 stable hyperthyroidism) was enrolled. An independent validation cohort was composed of 18 hyperthyroidism patients and around 15 patients who later progressed from hyperthyroidism to ophthalmopathy. In roughly 6 hyperthyroidism patients, the T-cell repertoire of thyroid tissue was compared with the T-cell repertoire of blood. Following sampling, methimazole starting at 30 mg daily was administered to hyperthyroidism patients, and high-dose intravenous methylprednisolone was administered to ophthalmopathy patients. What the authors observed across the whole study: Sample size was not statistically predetermined, and group allocation was not concealed from the investigators. Most of the expanded thyroid clonotypes with a frequency above 0.001 were also detected in blood, and it was suggested that the thyroid immune response may be reflected by blood repertoires. In validation, the model predicted ophthalmopathy progression with about 64% sensitivity and around 72% specificity; fewer than 15 predicted patients were CT-confirmed with GO in a median of roughly 6.8 months. Ophthalmopathy was separated from stable hyperthyroidism by the 13-signature model with roughly 87% sensitivity and roughly 82% specificity in cross-validation and with 80%/75% in the test set.

As to this clonotype: Its antigen target is currently unknown. Base qualities are not at hand, and no much larger clone is one base apart.

Hyperthyroidism patients were newly diagnosed, with disease duration under 2 months, and aged 18 to 65 years. Anyone with other autoimmune diseases, uncontrolled infections, pregnancy or lactation was excluded from the study. Clinical symptoms, serum thyroxine, TRAb, thyroid ultrasound and orbital computed tomography formed the basis of the diagnosis. Total RNA was extracted using Trizol reagent, and RNA quality was checked on an Agilent 2100 Bioanalyzer. The CDR3 sequence holds 15 residues, the cysteine and phenylalanine included. The sequence is cut down to CDR3 DNA, 45 bases in frame from base 1. From the germline V gene, CDR1 is MDHEN and CDR2 is SYDVKM. Between the V and J ends, shortened by 4 bases and 4 bases respectively, the junction contains 17 bases. TCR beta CDR3 regions were amplified from RNA transcripts for repertoire sequencing. A first-round RT-PCR used HTBI primers with the Qiagen OneStep RT-PCR kit, followed by a second-round multiplex PCR, size selection and purification. Libraries were sequenced on an Illumina HiSeq2000 using paired-end 100 bp reads. The study's processing was this. SOAPnuke was used to process the reads, throwing out any read that had adapters, had uncalled bases, had a mean Phred below 15, or lacked an exact constant-primer or identifier match. COPE v1.2.5 was used to merge the high-quality paired reads. Clonotypes were defined as unique nucleotide sequences and were aligned to IMGT TRB V, D and J references using MiTCR v1.1. The analysis was limited to V-J combinations with a frequency above 0.0001, which together covered about 99% of the repertoires. For each V-J combination, a TCR clonal expansion and chaos score was defined as the ratio of F50 clonal expansion to chaos observed in the TCRdist matrix. Welch's t-statistics and random forest were used to reduce features to about a dozen V-J combinations, which were fed into a naive Bayes classifier. The similarity between thyroid and blood repertoires was quantified using the Morisita-Horn index. The raw public reads went through TCRdb reprocessing: fastp at Q25, MiXCR clone calling, in-frame beta chains kept. Here each entry gathers all rows of one CDR3 protein and keeps the most common genes and DNA. These V and J calls originate from TCRdb's pipeline instead of the authors' own analysis. This sample comprises more than 1,000,000 distinct CDR3 sequences, less than 45% of them detected only once. The biggest ten clones account for 11% of the sample.

The sequence joins TRBV28 to TRBJ2-7; no D segment can be confidently identified. The TCR comes from an adult man with Graves' hyperthyroidism. What was sequenced was peripheral blood or thyroid tissue (not recorded which). The DNA sequence is TGTGCCAGCAGTTCAACTCCGGGCAGTCCATACGAGCAGTACTTC. It encodes CASSSTPGSPYEQYF. The full variable domain, with segments outside the CDR3 supplied by the reference TRBV28 and TRBJ2-7 proteins, appears as DVKVTQSSRYLVKRTGEKVFLECVQDMDHENMFWYRQDPGLGLRLIYFSYDVKMKEKGDIPEGYSVSREKKERFSLILESASTNQTSMYLCASSSTPGSPYEQYFGPGTRLTVT.